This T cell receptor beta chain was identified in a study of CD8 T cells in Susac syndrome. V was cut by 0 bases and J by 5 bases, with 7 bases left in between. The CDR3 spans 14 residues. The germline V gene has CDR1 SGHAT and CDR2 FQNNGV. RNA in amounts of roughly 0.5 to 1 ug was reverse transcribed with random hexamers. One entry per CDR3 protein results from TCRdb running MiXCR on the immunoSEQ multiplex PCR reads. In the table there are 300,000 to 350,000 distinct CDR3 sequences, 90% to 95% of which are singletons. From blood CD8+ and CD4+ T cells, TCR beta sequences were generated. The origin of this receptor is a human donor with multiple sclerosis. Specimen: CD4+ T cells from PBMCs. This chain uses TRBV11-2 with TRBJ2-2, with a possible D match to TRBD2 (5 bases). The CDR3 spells CASSLERVTGELFF. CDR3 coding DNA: TGTGCCAGCAGCTTAGAGAGGGTTACCGGGGAGCTGTTTTTT.